This record looks at one T cell receptor (beta chain) sequence and its context. The sample belongs to a study of control samples from healthy donors and cancer patients. Only in-frame clones appear in the TCRdb table, and some are missing; sequencing was by immunoSEQ multiplex PCR. In the table there are 90,000 to 100,000 clones, about 87% of which are singletons. Looked up from germline, CDR1 is MGHRA and CDR2 is YSYEKL. This CDR3 has 15 amino acids. Trimming shortened V by 1 base and J by 0 bases, and 7 bases separated the two germline ends. The TCR comes from an older woman in good health. Material: blood. The chain combines TRBV4-1 with TRBJ2-1; D perhaps matches TRBD2 (6 bases). The DNA for the CDR3 is TGCGCCAGCAGCCAAGCCGGGGGCTCCTACAATGAGCAGTTCTTC. Residues: CASSQAGGSYNEQFF.